This entry features one T cell receptor (beta chain) sequence. Its target is not known. TCRdb reprocessed the RT-PCR reads via MiXCR and lists one record per CDR3 protein. Of around 5,800 distinct CDR3 sequences in the sample, around 79% were seen once. The CDR3 contains 15 residues. Germline lookup yields CDR1 ENHRY and CDR2 SYGVKD. J gave up 6 bases and V 0 bases, and 3 bases lay outside the gene matches. This entry is derived from a study of yellow fever vaccine responses in identical twins. Findings and caveats of the study: Reports say the vaccine T cell response in twins looked partly convergent and partly personalized.

The receptor comes from a woman aged 18-29 years who received the yellow fever vaccine. The specimen was T cells from blood (PBMCs), unsorted or a sorted subset (not recorded which), collected before or after yellow fever vaccination (not recorded which). The V and J genes are TRBV10-3 and TRBJ2-2; TRBD2 matches at 8 bases. The CDR3 DNA is TGTGCCATCAGTGAGTCTCCGGGAGGGCCCGGGGAGCTGTTTTTT. It codes for CAISESPGGPGELFF.